The source of this T cell receptor beta chain is a study of T cell repertoires in cytomegalovirus infection. Study context: Based on public TCR beta signatures, there were indications of CMV infection and of a matching HLA type. Broader study findings: The ex vivo response was dominated by HLA-C-restricted CMV-specific TCR beta clonotypes.

Details on this clonotype: Its target is unknown.

TCRdb analysed the reads with MiXCR anew, one entry per CDR3 protein. The table has about 230,000 distinct CDR3 sequences, roughly 6.5% seen once. Trimming removed 1 base at V and 0 bases at J, with 7 bases between. The V gene's germline CDR1 is SGHRS and CDR2 YFSETQ. The CDR3 has 14 residues. What was sequenced was PBMCs. The chain employs TRBV5-1 and TRBJ2-5; D unresolved. This clonotype was sampled from a human donor in good health (CMV status not recorded). Some clones in this sample may be carry-over from other donors' samples. CDR3 amino acids: CASSLFRDQETQYF. DNA for the CDR3: TGCGCCAGCAGCTTGTTCCGGGACCAAGAGACCCAGTACTTC.